These 24 T cell receptor beta chains share one sample of origin, sequenced in a study of metastatic and nonmetastatic thyroid tumors. Via MiXCR, TCRdb re-called the PCR reads. Among around 10,000 clones listed, around 32% were seen once. Before thyroid surgery, none of the patients had received any treatment. Sequenced sample: adjacent normal tissue. These receptors all stem from a female donor with papillary thyroid cancer or a benign thyroid nodule (not recorded which). Some clones in this sample may be carry-over from other donors' samples.

The genes are TRBV6-1 and TRBJ2-5; 12 bases map to TRBD2. The CDR3 covers 15 residues. The ends lost 2 bases at V and 4 bases at J; junction bases unmatched: 2. Germline CDR1 reads MNHNS; CDR2 reads SASEGT. The CDR3 nucleotides read TGTGCCAGCAGTGAACTAGCGGGAGGGCCAGAGACCCAGTACTTC. It specifies CASSELAGGPETQYF.

V is TRBV2 and J is TRBJ2-7; 13 nucleotides align to TRBD2. V lost 6 bases, J lost 5 bases, and 7 bases stayed unmatched. From germline, CDR1 is SNHLY and CDR2 FYNNEI. The CDR3 spans 15 residues. The CDR3 sequence: CASSSTSGRADEQYF. For the CDR3, the DNA is TGTGCCAGCAGCTCTACTAGCGGGAGGGCAGACGAGCAGTACTTC.

This clone was recorded a few times. CDR3 sequence (DNA): TGTGCCAGCAGTCATGGGACTTCCTACAATGAGCAGTTCTTC. Translated: CASSHGTSYNEQFF. The V and J genes are TRBV12-3 or TRBV12-4 and TRBJ2-1; a weak D match, TRBD2 (6 bases). Deletions cut 5 bases from V and 1 base from J, with 9 bases between. The CDR3 is 14 amino acids.

The chain has TRBV7-3 and TRBJ2-1, with D hard to call. The germline V gene encodes CDR1 SGHTA and CDR2 FQGTGA. The CDR3 is made up of 15 amino acids. The V gene lost 2 bases and the J gene lost 3 bases, with 11 bases spanning the gap. In DNA form, the CDR3 reads TGTGCCAGCAGCTTAGTGGGGAAAAACTACAATGAGCAGTTCTTC. It codes for CASSLVGKNYNEQFF.

This clone has only a few counts. The chain is built from TRBV7-6 and TRBJ2-2, with TRBD2 as a possible D gene (5 bases). CDR1 is SGHVS and CDR2 is FNYEAQ in the germline V gene. Trimming removed 5 bases at V and 4 bases at J, with 8 bases between. This CDR3 region has 13 residues. CDR3 nucleotides: TGTGCCAGCAGCCCGGAGGTCACCGGGGAGCTGTTTTTT. It is translated as CASSPEVTGELFF.

J is TRBJ1-4 and V is TRBV11-2, with D maybe TRBD1 (6 bases). The CDR3 is 18 residues long. Germline lookup yields CDR1 SGHAT and CDR2 FQNNGV. V lost 5 bases and J 8 bases, leaving 27 bases between the germline ends. The CDR3 DNA reads TGTGCCAGCAGCCCACGGAGCATTTTGGACAGATACAACGAAAAACTGTTTTTT. It encodes CASSPRSILDRYNEKLFF.

With regard to this clone: The conserved phenylalanine or tryptophan is not found at the CDR3 terminus, so this likely reflects a read error. The chain couples TRBV2 to TRBJ2-7; D unresolved. The V and J ends lost 2 bases and 1 base respectively, with 6 bases between them. The CDR3 has 13 amino acids. Germline lookup yields CDR1 SNHLY and CDR2 FYNNEI. The CDR3 DNA reads as TGTGCCAGCAGTGAAACGGCTTCCTACGAGCAGTACCTC. It yields the protein CASSETASYEQYL.

This clone was seen a few times. This chain uses TRBV6-1 with TRBJ1-5, with 7 bases matching TRBD1. Germline V CDR1 and CDR2: MNHNS, SASEGT. Losses at the gene ends were 7 bases for V and 4 bases for J; bases not matched to a gene: 4. The CDR3 loop spans 13 amino acids. The CDR3 reads CASKDRTNQPQHF. For the CDR3, the DNA is TGTGCCAGCAAGGACAGGACTAATCAGCCCCAGCATTTT.

This clone appeared a few times. V and J are TRBV27 and TRBJ1-6; 12 nucleotides line up with TRBD1. The CDR3 covers 16 residues. V shed 2 bases, J shed 10 bases, and the junction held 6 bases outside the gene matches. Germline V lookup: CDR1 MNHEY, CDR2 SMNVEV (reference sequence). CDR3 residues: CASSLSRDRGRSPLHF. Written as DNA, the CDR3 is TGTGCCAGCAGTTTAAGCCGGGACAGGGGGCGATCACCCCTCCACTTT.

This clone came up a few times. This chain joins TRBV27 and TRBJ1-2, with TRBD1 as a possible D gene (6 bases). Between the trimmed V and J ends, which lost 5 bases and 7 bases, there was a span of 17 bases. This CDR3 comprises 14 residues. Per germline, CDR1 MNHEY and CDR2 SMNVEV (reference sequence). The CDR3 here is CASSLTGLLGGYTF. Here the CDR3 DNA reads TGTGCCAGCAGTCTTACAGGGCTTCTGGGTGGCTACACCTTC.

This chain connects TRBV6-4 to TRBJ1-5; 7 bases map to TRBD1. Germline V lookup: CDR1 MRHNA, CDR2 SNTAGT. The CDR3 totals 14 residues. V lost 6 bases, J lost 6 bases, and 8 bases stayed unmatched. The CDR3 nucleotides are TGTGCCAGCAGCACCGCGACAGGGCGTCAGCCCCAGCATTTT. Translation: CASSTATGRQPQHF.

This sequence joins TRBV11-2 and TRBJ1-2; tentative D call: TRBD1 (5 bases). Looked up from germline, CDR1 is SGHAT and CDR2 is FQNNGV. The CDR3 length is 16 residues. The V and J ends lost 0 bases and 3 bases respectively, with 14 bases between them. As DNA, the CDR3 is TGTGCCAGCAGCTTAGATTCGGCAGGGAACTACTATGGCTACACCTTC. Translating it yields CASSLDSAGNYYGYTF.

The gene calls are TRBV28 and TRBJ2-1, with 9 bases aligning to TRBD2. Looked up from germline, CDR1 is MDHEN and CDR2 is SYDVKM. The CDR3 loop spans 15 amino acids. With V trimmed by 6 bases and J by 7 bases, 10 bases remained unmatched. The CDR3 region is CASRSSGGQGNEQFF. CDR3 nucleotides: TGTGCCAGCAGGTCAAGCGGGGGGCAAGGGAATGAGCAGTTCTTC.

CDR3 loop: CASRPWGQGAEAFF. Here the CDR3 DNA reads TGTGCCAGCAGACCCTGGGGACAGGGGGCTGAAGCTTTCTTT. The chain carries TRBV12-3 or TRBV12-4 and TRBJ1-1, with TRBD1 matching 11 bases. This CDR3 region has 14 residues. V lost 6 bases, J lost 6 bases, and 6 bases stayed unmatched.

This clone has only a few counts. The rearrangement links TRBV19 to TRBJ2-7, with D maybe TRBD1 (5 bases). CDR1 and CDR2 from the germline V gene are LNHDA and SQIVND (reference sequence). V gave up 1 base and J gave up 5 bases, with 9 bases separating them. The CDR3 contains 13 residues. The CDR3: CASSIGEGDEQYF. The CDR3, as DNA: TGTGCCAGTAGTATAGGGGAAGGGGACGAGCAGTACTTC.

This clone has just a few counts. V and J are TRBV5-1 and TRBJ2-2; perhaps TRBD2 as D (5 bases). CDR3 length: 16 residues. V lost 0 bases, J lost 5 bases, and 14 bases lay in between. Germline V CDR1 and CDR2: SGHRS, YFSETQ. CDR3 sequence: CASSLVPLGGTGELFF. CDR3 bases: TGCGCCAGCAGCTTGGTTCCCCTGGGCGGGACCGGGGAGCTGTTTTTT. Based on the CDR3 plus reference TRBV5-1 and TRBJ2-2, the full variable domain is KAGVTQTPRYLIKTRGQQVTLSCSPISGHRSVSWYQQTPGQGLQFLFEYFSETQRNKGNFPGRFSGRQFSNSRSEMNVSTLELGDSALYLCASSLVPLGGTGELFFGEGSRLTVL.

The chain employs TRBV5-1 and TRBJ1-2; perhaps TRBD1 as D (6 bases). The V and J ends lost 3 bases and 6 bases respectively, with 9 bases between them. The CDR3 is 12 residues long. The germline gives CDR1 SGHRS, CDR2 YFSETQ. This CDR3 is CASSSGGHGYTF. CDR3 in DNA: TGCGCCAGCAGCTCGGGGGGCCATGGCTACACCTTC.

The rearrangement links TRBV4-1 to TRBJ2-2; 9 bases align to TRBD2. Germline lookup yields CDR1 MGHRA and CDR2 YSYEKL. The J segment lost 6 bases and the V segment lost 1 base, leaving 12 bases of the junction unmatched. The CDR3 has 18 amino acids. The CDR3 DNA reads as TGCGCCAGCAGCCAAGTCGAAGCGGGAGGCTCCCAAGCCGGGGAGCTGTTTTTT. As protein: CASSQVEAGGSQAGELFF.

V usage is TRBV27 and J usage is TRBJ1-3; D may be TRBD1 (6 bases). CDR1 and CDR2 from the germline V gene are MNHEY and SMNVEV (reference sequence). The germline V and J ends were trimmed by 0 bases and 4 bases, with 7 bases remaining between them. The CDR3 contains 14 residues. CDR3 DNA: TGTGCCAGCAGTTTATCAGACAGGGGAAACACCATATATTTT. Protein product: CASSLSDRGNTIYF.

This clone has a handful of counts. J is TRBJ2-1 and V is TRBV6-2 or TRBV6-3, with TRBD2 identical over 10 bases. CDR1 and CDR2 (germline): MNHEY, SVGEGT. The CDR3 is 16 amino acids. Trimming cost V 6 bases and J 9 bases; bases outside gene matches: 14. CDR3 DNA: TGTGCCAGCAGCCGCACGAGCGGGGGGGATTGGGGTGAGCAGTTCTTC. It specifies CASSRTSGGDWGEQFF.

This sequence joins TRBV27 and TRBJ1-4, with D perhaps TRBD1 (5 bases). This CDR3 region has 13 residues. V lost 6 bases to trimming and J lost 6 bases, with 11 bases between them. The germline CDR1 and CDR2 sequences are MNHEY and SMNVEV (reference sequence). Here the CDR3 reads CASRGRIHEKLFF. As DNA, the CDR3 is TGTGCCAGCAGGGGGCGGATTCATGAAAAACTGTTTTTT. The full variable domain, rest sourced from reference TRBV27 and TRBJ1-4, is EAQVTQNPRYLITVTGKKLTVTCSQNMNHEYMSWYRQDPGLGLRQIYYSMNVEVTDKGDVPEGYKVSRKEKRNFPLILESPSPNQTSLYFCASRGRIHEKLFFGSGTQLSVL.

Many counts were recorded for this clone. This chain connects TRBV4-2 to TRBJ1-2; D not certain. The CDR3 runs 15 residues. Germline V CDR1 and CDR2: LGHNA, YNFKEQ. V gave up 0 bases and J gave up 3 bases, with 11 bases separating them. The CDR3 DNA reads TGTGCCAGCAGCCAAGATCAGGCAGGAGACTATGGCTACACCTTC. Encoded protein: CASSQDQAGDYGYTF.

This rearrangement joins TRBV19 to TRBJ1-1, with D tentatively TRBD1 (6 bases). The germline CDR1 and CDR2 sequences are LNHDA and SQIVND (reference sequence). The CDR3 totals 17 residues. Trimming shortened V by 10 bases and J by 3 bases, and 27 bases separated the two germline ends. CDR3 sequence (DNA): TGTGCCATTCCCCCGCGGGACATGGGTATGGTGGACACTGAAGCTTTCTTT. As protein: CAIPPRDMGMVDTEAFF.

The chain is built from TRBV20-1 and TRBJ2-1; D not certain. Germline V gene data show CDR1 as DFQATT and CDR2 as SNEGSKA (reference sequence). The CDR3 has 14 residues. Trimming stripped 2 bases from V and 7 bases from J, with 15 bases between. The CDR3 spells CSARTVSILNEQFF. The CDR3 nucleotides are TGCAGTGCTAGAACGGTATCGATTTTGAATGAGCAGTTCTTC.